This record concerns one T cell receptor beta chain sequence. Some clones are missing from TCRdb's copy, which holds only in-frame ones; the method was immunoSEQ multiplex PCR. The table lists 70,000 or so clones, 92% of them singletons. The source of the sample is a study of T cells after somatic rescue of genetic block. The trim removed 0 bases at V and 0 bases at J, leaving 11 bases unmatched. Per the germline V gene, CDR1 is LGHNA and CDR2 is YNFKEQ. CDR3 length: 19 amino acids. The sequence was collected from a middle-aged man. Sequencing was carried out using peripheral blood mononuclear cells (PBMCs). This chain links TRBV4-2 with TRBJ2-3, with 8 bases lining up with TRBD2. The CDR3 reads CASSQEGLQRETSTDTQYF. The DNA for the CDR3 is TGTGCCAGCAGCCAAGAAGGTCTCCAGCGGGAGACTAGCACAGATACGCAGTATTTT.